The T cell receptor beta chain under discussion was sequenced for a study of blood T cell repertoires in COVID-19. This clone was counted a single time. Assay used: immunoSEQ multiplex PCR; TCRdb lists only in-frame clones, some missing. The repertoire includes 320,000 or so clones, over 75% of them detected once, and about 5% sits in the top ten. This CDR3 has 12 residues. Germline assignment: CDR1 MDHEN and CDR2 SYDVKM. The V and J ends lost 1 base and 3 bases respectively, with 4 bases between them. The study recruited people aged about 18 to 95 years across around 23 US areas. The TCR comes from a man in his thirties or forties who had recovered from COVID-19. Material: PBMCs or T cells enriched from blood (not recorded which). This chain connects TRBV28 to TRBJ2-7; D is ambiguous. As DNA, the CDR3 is TGTGCCAGCAGTTTATACGGCTACGAGCAGTACTTC. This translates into CASSLYGYEQYF.